Each of the 14 T cell receptor beta chains below was sequenced from the same sample in a study of human T cells and chemical hapten exposure. Time point reported: pre-sensitization, week 0. The treatment is: therapeutic diphenylcyclopropenone sensitization with weekly scalp DPC. TCRdb redid the calling of the RACE reads with MiXCR, one entry per CDR3 protein. The table shows around 260,000 distinct CDR3 sequences, with 7.5% to 10% occurring only once. The sequencing here drew on whole blood, taken in connection with sensitization to the hapten diphenylcyclopropenone (DPC). All receptors come from a woman aged 40 to 50 with alopecia areata. Some clones in this sample may be carry-over from other donors' samples.

At least ten counts were recorded for this clonotype. The gene calls are TRBV27 and TRBJ2-7; tentative D call: TRBD2 (6 bases). CDR3 length: 15 residues. Per the germline V gene, CDR1 is MNHEY and CDR2 is SMNVEV (reference sequence). The ends were cut back, 0 bases at V and 2 bases at J, with 11 bases in the middle. The CDR3 here is CASSLSASVAYEQYF. For the CDR3, the DNA is TGTGCCAGCAGTTTATCGGCTAGCGTGGCCTACGAGCAGTACTTC.

DNA for the CDR3: TGCGCCAGCAGCCAATCTAGGACAGGGGATCCCCACGAGCAGTACTTC. It is translated as CASSQSRTGDPHEQYF. The rearrangement links TRBV4-1 to TRBJ2-7; 9 nucleotides match TRBD1. The germline V gene has CDR1 MGHRA and CDR2 YSYEKL. The CDR3 is 16 residues long. V gave up 2 bases and J gave up 5 bases; unmatched junction bases: 10.

This clonotype was counted ten times or more. The chain joins TRBV28 to TRBJ2-2; 7 bases are a match to TRBD1. Germline CDR1 is MDHEN and CDR2 is SYDVKM. The CDR3 runs to 17 residues. Trimming removed 5 bases from V and 0 bases from J; junction bases left unmatched: 9. CDR3 amino acids: CASSLTSGTANTGELFF. The CDR3 nucleotides are TGTGCCAGCAGTCTTACCTCCGGGACAGCGAACACCGGGGAGCTGTTTTTT.

The CDR3 sequence: CASSLAGGNIVWTQYF. In DNA, the CDR3 is TGTGCCAGCAGCTTAGCGGGGGGAAATATCGTGTGGACGCAGTATTTT. The chain recombines TRBV7-2 with TRBJ2-3, with D possibly being TRBD2 (6 bases). Trimming took 0 bases from V and 9 from J, leaving 19 bases between them. The CDR3 loop spans 16 amino acids. Germline lookup yields CDR1 SGHTA and CDR2 FQGNSA.

This clonotype was seen only once. V and J are TRBV20-1 and TRBJ2-1; D is ambiguous. The V gene lost 6 bases and the J gene lost 0 bases, with 9 bases spanning the gap. The CDR3 extends over 13 amino acids. Per germline, CDR1 DFQATT and CDR2 SNEGSKA (reference sequence). CDR3 bases: TGCAGTGCCCGCAGGAGCTCCTACAATGAGCAGTTCTTC. Translation: CSARRSSYNEQFF.

This clonotype showed up many times. The chain has TRBV6-2 or TRBV6-3 and TRBJ2-7; 8 bases match TRBD1. The CDR3 loop spans 13 amino acids. CDR1 MNHEY and CDR2 SVGEGT come from the germline V gene. Unmatched junction bases numbered 4, after V lost 2 bases and J lost 7 bases. CDR3 nucleotides: TGTGCCAGCAGTTACCTTCGGACAGGGGAGCAGTACTTC. Encoded protein: CASSYLRTGEQYF.

This clonotype was observed many times. The chain links TRBV6-5 to TRBJ2-2; 8 bases agree with TRBD2. The germline V gene encodes CDR1 MNHEY and CDR2 SVGAGI. V trimming: 2 bases; J trimming: 0 bases; junction bases outside the gene matches: 17. The CDR3 covers 21 residues. CDR3 nucleotide sequence: TGTGCCAGCAGTTACACCCCCAGGGTTGGCGGGAGGCCTGCGAACACCGGGGAGCTGTTTTTT. Encoded protein: CASSYTPRVGGRPANTGELFF.

This clonotype appeared a few times. V gene TRBV27 combines with J gene TRBJ2-4; 7 bases are a match to TRBD1. The CDR3 totals 15 residues. V was pared by 2 bases and J by 7 bases, with 8 bases of the junction left unmatched. Germline V lookup: CDR1 MNHEY, CDR2 SMNVEV (reference sequence). The CDR3: CASSLPHGTVNIQYF. CDR3 nucleotides: TGTGCCAGCAGTTTACCCCATGGGACAGTGAACATTCAGTACTTC.

This clonotype was counted at least ten times. This chain links TRBV12-3 or TRBV12-4 with TRBJ2-2; possible D gene TRBD2, 5 bases. Trimming removed 8 bases at V and 7 bases at J, with 20 bases between. The CDR3 is 15 residues long. The CDR3 DNA sequence: TGTGCCAGCCTAACTCGGGCGGGTTATGGCGGGGAGCTGTTTTTT. It translates to CASLTRAGYGGELFF.

This clonotype was counted between two and nine times. The chain carries TRBV6-5 and TRBJ1-4; perhaps TRBD1 as D (5 bases). V lost 9 bases to trimming and J lost 7 bases, with 15 bases between them. The V gene's germline CDR1 is MNHEY and CDR2 SVGAGI. The CDR3 covers 13 residues. CDR3 sequence reads: CASSRGGSEKLFF. In nucleotides, the CDR3 is TGTGCCAGTTCCCGGGGGGGAAGTGAAAAACTGTTTTTT.

The rearrangement joins TRBV20-1 to TRBJ2-1; D could derive from TRBD1 or TRBD2 (5 bases each). Germline CDR1 DFQATT, CDR2 SNEGSKA (reference sequence). The CDR3 covers 12 residues. V lost 4 bases to trimming and J lost 7 bases, with 11 bases between them. The CDR3 DNA reads TGCAGTGCTACGTCCTGGGGGAATGAGCAGTTCTTC. This gives the protein CSATSWGNEQFF.

The chain combines TRBV29-1 with TRBJ2-2; TRBD1 might be the D (6 bases). Trimming shortened V by 7 bases and J by 3 bases, and 15 bases separated the two germline ends. The CDR3 is 14 amino acids. Germline loops: CDR1 SQVTM, CDR2 ANQGSEA. The CDR3 sequence: CSARTVSDTGELFF. In DNA form, the CDR3 reads TGCAGCGCCCGGACAGTTTCGGACACCGGGGAGCTGTTTTTT.

This clonotype has more than one count but fewer than ten. The chain has TRBV14 and TRBJ2-7; maybe TRBD1 (5 bases). The germline gives CDR1 SGHDN, CDR2 FVKESK. The CDR3 has 13 amino acids. V gave up 4 bases and J gave up 3 bases, with 10 bases separating them. The CDR3 DNA reads as TGTGCCAGCAGCCCACAGGCGAACTACGAGCAGTACTTC. Its translation is CASSPQANYEQYF.

This clonotype was observed a handful of times. This sequence joins TRBV6-2 or TRBV6-3 and TRBJ2-3; 10 bases match TRBD2. Germline CDR1 reads MNHEY; CDR2 reads SVGEGT. With V trimmed by 5 bases and J by 8 bases, 10 bases remained unmatched. CDR3 length equals 15 residues. CDR3 in DNA: TGTGCCAGCAGTATCCTAGCGGGAGATACAAGTACGCAGTATTTT. This gives the protein CASSILAGDTSTQYF.